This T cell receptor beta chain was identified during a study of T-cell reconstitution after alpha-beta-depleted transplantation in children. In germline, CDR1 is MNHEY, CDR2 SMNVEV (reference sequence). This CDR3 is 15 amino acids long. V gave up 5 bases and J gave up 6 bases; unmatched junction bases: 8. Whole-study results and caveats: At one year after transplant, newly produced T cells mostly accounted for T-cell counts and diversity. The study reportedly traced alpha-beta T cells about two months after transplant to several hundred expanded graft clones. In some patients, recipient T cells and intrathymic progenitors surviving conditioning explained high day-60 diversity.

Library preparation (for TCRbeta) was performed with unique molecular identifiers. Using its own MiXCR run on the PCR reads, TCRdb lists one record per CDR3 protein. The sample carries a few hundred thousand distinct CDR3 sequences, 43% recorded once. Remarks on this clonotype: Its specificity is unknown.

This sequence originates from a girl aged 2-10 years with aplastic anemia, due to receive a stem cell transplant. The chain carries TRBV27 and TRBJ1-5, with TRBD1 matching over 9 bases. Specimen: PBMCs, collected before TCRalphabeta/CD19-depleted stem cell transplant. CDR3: CASSTTGGASQPQHF. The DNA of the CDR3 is TGTGCCAGCAGTACAACAGGGGGCGCGAGTCAGCCCCAGCATTTT.